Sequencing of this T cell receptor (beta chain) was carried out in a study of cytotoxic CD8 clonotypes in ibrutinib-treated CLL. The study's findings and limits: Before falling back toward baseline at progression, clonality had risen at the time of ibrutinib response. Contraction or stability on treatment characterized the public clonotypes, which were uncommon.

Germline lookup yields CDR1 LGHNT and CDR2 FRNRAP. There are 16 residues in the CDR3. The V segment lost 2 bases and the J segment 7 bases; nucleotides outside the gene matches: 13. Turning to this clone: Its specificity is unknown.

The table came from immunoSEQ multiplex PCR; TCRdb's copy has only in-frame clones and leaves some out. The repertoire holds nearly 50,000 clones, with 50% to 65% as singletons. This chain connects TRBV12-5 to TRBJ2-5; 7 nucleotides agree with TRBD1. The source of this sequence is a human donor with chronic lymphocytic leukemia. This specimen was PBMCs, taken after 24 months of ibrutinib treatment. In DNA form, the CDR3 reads TGTGCTAGTGGTTTGCCATCGACAGGACCAGGGGGGACCCAGTACTTC. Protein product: CASGLPSTGPGGTQYF.